Shown below are 20 T cell receptor beta chains from a single sample sequenced in a study of shared clonotypes between healthy human individuals. The assay was immunoSEQ multiplex PCR, and TCRdb's table has in-frame clones only and misses some. Of about 1 million clones in the sample, roughly 80% were seen once. The sample comprised memory CD4+ T cells sorted from blood. Documented subset: CD45RA-negative fraction. The receptors originated from a young man in good health.

The chain joins TRBV18 to TRBJ2-7; D not resolved. This CDR3 comprises 13 residues. CDR1 and CDR2 (germline): KGHSH, LQKENI. Between the trimmed V and J ends, which lost 0 bases and 2 bases, there was a span of 5 bases. Here the CDR3 DNA reads TGTGCCAGCTCACCACCAAACGCCTACGAGCAGTACTTC. It yields the protein CASSPPNAYEQYF.

V usage is TRBV21-1 and J usage is TRBJ1-4; TRBD1, as called in the table, went unchecked against the DNA. TRBV21-1 is recorded as a pseudogene. The CDR3 runs to 15 residues. CDR3 sequence: CASSDDRGIWEKLFF. The CDR3 nucleotides are TGTGCCAGCAGCGACGACAGGGGAATATGGGAAAAACTGTTTTTT.

V gene TRBV30 combines with J gene TRBJ2-5; the match to TRBD1 covers 8 bases. CDR3 length: 11 residues. Germline V gene lookup returns CDR1 GTSNPN and CDR2 SVGIG (reference sequence). Trimming cost V 5 bases and J 4 bases; bases outside gene matches: 0. The CDR3 reads CAWGQGETQYF. CDR3 coding DNA: TGTGCCTGGGGACAGGGAGAGACCCAGTACTTC.

The chain combines TRBV27 with TRBJ1-3, with D perhaps matching TRBD1 (5 bases). The V gene's germline CDR1 is MNHEY and CDR2 SMNVEV (reference sequence). V was clipped by 4 bases and J by 0 bases, with 16 bases between them. The CDR3 totals 17 residues. The CDR3 loop is CASSSGGGGTSGNTIYF. The CDR3 nucleotides read TGTGCCAGCAGTTCCGGTGGTGGGGGGACCTCTGGAAACACCATATATTTT.

This clone was recorded once. V usage is TRBV5-1 and J usage is TRBJ2-5; TRBD2 matches at 11 bases. J lost 1 base, V lost 4 bases, and 3 bases had no gene match. The length of the CDR3 is 15 residues. From germline, CDR1 is SGHRS and CDR2 YFSETQ. The CDR3 DNA follows: TGCGCCAGCAGCCAACTAGCGGGGGCCCAAGAGACCCAGTACTTC. This gives the protein CASSQLAGAQETQYF.

Regarding this clone: This specimen includes other DNA sequences encoding the same CDR3. This sequence joins TRBV7-2 and TRBJ2-7, with unresolved D. The CDR3 covers 13 residues. Per germline, CDR1 SGHTA and CDR2 FQGNSA. V was cut by 5 bases and J by 1 base, with 9 bases left in between. CDR3 residues: CASSLDGSYEQYF. For the CDR3, the DNA is TGTGCCAGCAGCCTCGACGGTTCCTACGAGCAGTACTTC. Complete variable domain (other parts from reference TRBV7-2 and TRBJ2-7): GAGVSQSPSNKVTEKGKDVELRCDPISGHTALYWYRQSLGQGLEFLIYFQGNSAPDKSGLPSDRFSAERTGGSVSTLTIQRTQQEDSAVYLCASSLDGSYEQYFGPGTRLTVT.

The J gene is TRBJ1-5, the V gene TRBV6-1, with 9 bases fitting TRBD1. There are 14 residues in the CDR3. Germline V gives CDR1 MNHNS, CDR2 SASEGT. V lost 4 bases to trimming and J lost 3 bases; unmatched junction nucleotides: 1. Here the CDR3 DNA reads TGTGCCAGCAGTGGGGACAGGGACAATCAGCCCCAGCATTTT. It yields the protein CASSGDRDNQPQHF.

This clone has only a few counts. This rearrangement joins TRBV10-2 to TRBJ2-5, with 16 bases fitting TRBD2. Per germline, CDR1 WSHSY and CDR2 SAAADI. CDR3 length equals 16 residues. Losses at the gene ends were 8 bases for V and 4 bases for J; bases not matched to a gene: 7. CDR3 protein: CASVPGLAGGGETQYF. In DNA, the CDR3 is TGCGCCAGCGTCCCGGGACTAGCGGGAGGGGGAGAGACCCAGTACTTC.

This sequence joins TRBV19 and TRBJ2-4, with 9 bases identical to TRBD2. J lost 0 bases, V lost 6 bases, and 3 bases had no gene match. The CDR3 extends over 15 amino acids. Germline values: CDR1 LNHDA, CDR2 SQIVND (reference sequence). Written as DNA, the CDR3 is TGTGCCAGTAGCCAACTAGCGGGAGCCAAAAACATTCAGTACTTC. Its protein is CASSQLAGAKNIQYF.

The chain links TRBV20-1 to TRBJ2-1; perhaps D is TRBD1 or TRBD2 (6 bases each). The CDR3 extends over 11 amino acids. The V gene's germline CDR1 is DFQATT and CDR2 SNEGSKA (reference sequence). Between the trimmed V and J ends, which lost 6 bases and 9 bases, there was a span of 12 bases. The CDR3: CSASSGAEQFF. The CDR3 DNA sequence: TGCAGTGCCAGTTCGGGGGCTGAGCAGTTCTTC.

V gene TRBV5-4 combines with J gene TRBJ2-3; a weak D match, TRBD2 (5 bases). Trimming took 4 bases from V and 5 from J, leaving 14 bases between them. Germline CDR1 is SGHNT and CDR2 is YYREEE (reference sequence). The length of the CDR3 is 14 residues. The CDR3 sequence is CASSLRGGEDTQYF. The CDR3 DNA sequence: TGTGCCAGCAGCCTCCGGGGTGGGGAAGATACGCAGTATTTT.

This clone has just one count. V usage is TRBV11-2 and J usage is TRBJ1-1; D call uncertain. V lost 5 bases, J lost 0 bases, and 10 bases lay in between. Germline CDR1 reads SGHAT; CDR2 reads FQNNGV. This CDR3 has 14 residues. CDR3 sequence: CASSRQGVNTEAFF. In DNA, the CDR3 is TGTGCCAGCAGCCGACAAGGCGTGAACACTGAAGCTTTCTTT.

V usage is TRBV5-1 and J usage is TRBJ1-6; a weak D match, TRBD1 (6 bases). Germline loops: CDR1 SGHRS, CDR2 YFSETQ. V lost 1 base and J 5 bases, leaving 13 bases between the germline ends. The CDR3 contains 16 residues. Written as DNA, the CDR3 is TGCGCCAGCAGCTTGTTGGGGGGCCGGGATAATTCACCCCTCCACTTT. Translating gives CASSLLGGRDNSPLHF.

This sequence joins TRBV13 and TRBJ2-7; the D is unclear. CDR3 length: 14 residues. Germline V lookup: CDR1 PRHDT, CDR2 FYEKMQ (reference sequence). Between the trimmed V and J ends, which lost 2 bases and 3 bases, there was a span of 11 bases. The chain's CDR3 is CASSLYGLSYEQYF. CDR3 DNA: TGTGCCAGCAGCTTATACGGCCTGAGCTACGAGCAGTACTTC.

The chain combines TRBV7-9 with TRBJ1-1; D uncertain. CDR1 SEHNR and CDR2 FQNEAQ come from the germline V gene (reference sequence). The CDR3 runs 14 residues. V was cut by 3 bases and J by 1 base, with 9 bases left in between. The CDR3 bases are TGTGCCAGCAGCTTTGCCAATGGGAACACTGAAGCTTTCTTT. This sequence encodes CASSFANGNTEAFF.

The chain combines TRBV9 with TRBJ1-2, with D uncertain. This CDR3 has 14 residues. V lost 1 base to trimming and J lost 0 bases, with 7 bases between them. Germline values: CDR1 SGDLS, CDR2 YYNGEE. The CDR3: CASSVPGSNYGYTF. CDR3 coding DNA: TGTGCCAGCAGCGTACCGGGGTCTAACTATGGCTACACCTTC.

The J gene is TRBJ2-5, the V gene TRBV19; 9 bases align to TRBD1. Germline V lookup: CDR1 LNHDA, CDR2 SQIVND (reference sequence). This CDR3 contains 16 residues. V shed 2 bases and J 0 bases; nucleotides not matched to a gene: 4. The CDR3, as DNA: TGTGCCAGTAGTATACGGGACAGGGCTAACCAAGAGACCCAGTACTTC. Its protein is CASSIRDRANQETQYF.

The chain recombines TRBV5-6 with TRBJ2-2; D is possibly TRBD1 (5 bases). This CDR3 comprises 14 residues. CDR1 is SGHDT and CDR2 is YYEEEE in the germline V gene. V dropped 4 bases and J dropped 5 bases, with 12 bases sitting between them. The CDR3 DNA reads TGTGCCAGCAGCCCGTACAGGAAAACCGGGGAGCTGTTTTTT. This codes for CASSPYRKTGELFF.

The V and J genes are TRBV4-2 and TRBJ2-3; TRBD2 might be the D (6 bases). Germline CDR1 reads LGHNA; CDR2 reads YNFKEQ. The CDR3 covers 15 residues. Between the trimmed V and J ends, which lost 4 bases and 1 base, there was a span of 12 bases. The CDR3 sequence: CASSPQTRGTDTQYF. CDR3 DNA sequence: TGTGCCAGCAGCCCACAGACTAGAGGCACAGATACGCAGTATTTT.

The rearrangement uses TRBV7-3 and TRBJ2-1, with 14 bases matching TRBD2. V lost 5 bases, J lost 9 bases, and 6 bases stayed unmatched. CDR3 length: 15 residues. Germline values: CDR1 SGHTA, CDR2 FQGTGA. CDR3 sequence reads: CASSETSGGAGEQFF. The CDR3 DNA sequence: TGTGCCAGCAGCGAGACTAGCGGGGGGGCCGGTGAGCAGTTCTTC.